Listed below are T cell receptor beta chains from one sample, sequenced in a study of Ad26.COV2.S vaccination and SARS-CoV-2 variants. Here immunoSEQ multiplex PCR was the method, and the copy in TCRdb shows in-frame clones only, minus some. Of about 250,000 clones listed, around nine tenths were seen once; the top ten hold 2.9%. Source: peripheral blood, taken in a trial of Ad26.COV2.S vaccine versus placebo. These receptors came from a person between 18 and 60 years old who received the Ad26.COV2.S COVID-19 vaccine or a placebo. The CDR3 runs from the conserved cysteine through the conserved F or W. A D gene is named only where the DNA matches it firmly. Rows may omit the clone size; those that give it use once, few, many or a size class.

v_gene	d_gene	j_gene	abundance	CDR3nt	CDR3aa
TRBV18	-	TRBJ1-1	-	TGTGCCAGCTCACTAATTCCAACAGGGTGGAGGAACACTGAAGCTTTCTTT	CASSLIPTGWRNTEAFF
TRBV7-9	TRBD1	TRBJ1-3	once	TGTGCCAGCAGCGGGACAGGGGCTGGAAACACCATATATTTT	CASSGTGAGNTIYF
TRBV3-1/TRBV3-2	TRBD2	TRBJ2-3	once	TGTGCCAGCAGTCCGTACGGGAGGGCCAGTGGAGATACGCAGTATTTT	CASSPYGRASGDTQYF
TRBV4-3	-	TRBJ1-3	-	TGCGCCAGCAGCCAAGAGAGCGGATTCTCTGGAAACACCATATATTTT	CASSQESGFSGNTIYF
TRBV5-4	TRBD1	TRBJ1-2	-	TGTGCCAGCAGCTTGGCTCGCGGACAGGAGATCTACACCTTC	CASSLARGQEIYTF
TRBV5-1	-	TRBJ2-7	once	TGCGCCAGCAGCTGGACCTCCCCTACCTACGAGCAGTACTTC	CASSWTSPTYEQYF
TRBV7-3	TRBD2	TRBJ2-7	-	TGTGCCAGCAGCTTACTAGCGGGGGGAGCCTACGAGCAGTACTTC	CASSLLAGGAYEQYF
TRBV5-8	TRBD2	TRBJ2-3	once	TGTGCCAGCAGCGGAAGTAGCGGGAGGGGCACAGATACGCAGTATTTT	CASSGSSGRGTDTQYF
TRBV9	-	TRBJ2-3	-	TGTGCCAGCAGCCCCCTAGTTAGAGATACGCAGTATTTT	CASSPLVRDTQYF
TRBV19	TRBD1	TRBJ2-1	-	TGTGCCAGTAGTTCCCTGGGGACAGGCGATGAGCAGTTCTTC	CASSSLGTGDEQFF
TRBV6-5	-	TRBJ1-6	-	TGTGCCAGCAGTTACTCTTTTGGGGGTCTCCCCCTCCACTTT	CASSYSFGGLPLHF
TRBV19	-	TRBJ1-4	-	TGTGCCAGTAGATCAGACCAACCCGATGCAACTAATGAAAAACTGTTTTTT	CASRSDQPDATNEKLFF
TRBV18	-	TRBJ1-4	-	TGTGCCAGCTCATGGCGGGGGAGTAGCGGTGAAAAACTGTTTTTT	CASSWRGSSGEKLFF
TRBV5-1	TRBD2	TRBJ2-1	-	TGCGCCAGCAGCTCAGCGTCTAGCGGGAGGGCCTACAATGAGCAGTTCTTC	CASSSASSGRAYNEQFF
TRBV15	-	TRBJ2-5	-	TGTGCCACCAGCTTAAAGGGGGAGACCCAGTACTTC	CATSLKGETQYF
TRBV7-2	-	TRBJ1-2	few	TGTGCCAGCAGCTCGGGACGCACAGGGCACTATGGCTACACCTTC	CASSSGRTGHYGYTF
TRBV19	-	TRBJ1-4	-	TGTGCCAGTAGTGCGGTACCCACTAATGAAAAACTGTTTTTT	CASSAVPTNEKLFF
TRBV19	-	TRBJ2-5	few	TGTGCCAGTAGTCCGGGGCCTACGGGACCAGAGACCCAGTACTTC	CASSPGPTGPETQYF
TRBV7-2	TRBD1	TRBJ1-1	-	TGTGCCAGCACCTTCCGGGACAGAAACACTGAAGCTTTCTTT	CASTFRDRNTEAFF
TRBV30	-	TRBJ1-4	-	TGTGCCTGGAAGGAATGGGCAACTAATGAAAAACTGTTTTTT	CAWKEWATNEKLFF
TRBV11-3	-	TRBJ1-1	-	TGTGCCAGCAGCCAGGACAGCAACACTGAAGCTTTCTTT	CASSQDSNTEAFF
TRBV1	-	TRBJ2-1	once	TGCACCAGCAGCCATCGACAGCACAGCTCCTACAATGAGCAGTTCTTC	CTSSHRQHSSYNEQFF
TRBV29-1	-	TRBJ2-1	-	TGCAGCGTCCACGGTAGGGGGGCCGCATCCTACAATGAGCAGTTCTTC	CSVHGRGAASYNEQFF